The rows below give T cell receptor beta chains drawn from one sample of a study of metastatic and nonmetastatic thyroid tumors. TCRdb reprocessed the PCR reads using MiXCR. The sample records 40,000 to 50,000 clones, 4% being singletons. The sequenced sample consisted of blood. These receptors all come from a female donor with papillary thyroid cancer or a benign thyroid nodule (not recorded which). Some clones in this sample may be carry-over from other donors' samples. The CDR3 runs from the conserved cysteine through the conserved F or W. D genes are given only for firm matches. Rows give clone size only sometimes, using once, few, many, or a class for an expanded clone.

j_gene | v_gene | d_gene | abundance | CDR3aa | CDR3nt
TRBJ2-4 | TRBV19 | TRBD1 | NA | CASSPRDRRNIQYF | TGTGCCAGTAGTCCCCGGGACAGAAGAAACATTCAGTACTTC
TRBJ2-2 | TRBV6-4 | TRBD2 | medium-sized | CASSASGSTGELFF | TGTGCCAGCAGTGCTAGCGGGAGCACCGGGGAGCTGTTTTTT
TRBJ2-5 | TRBV6-1 | TRBD2 | many | CASSEGGLAGETQYF | TGTGCCAGCAGTGAGGGGGGACTAGCGGGAGAGACCCAGTACTTC
TRBJ2-3 | TRBV19 | NA | few | CASSLLVGRGGTDTQYF | TGTGCCAGTAGTCTCTTGGTTGGCAGGGGAGGCACAGATACGCAGTATTTT
TRBJ2-1 | TRBV24-1 | TRBD1 | many | CATSDFARQGAYNEQFF | TGTGCCACCAGTGATTTTGCCCGGCAGGGGGCTTACAATGAGCAGTTCTTC
TRBJ2-2 | TRBV6-2/TRBV6-3 | TRBD1 | few | CASSTRQGGDTGEPFF | TGTGCCAGCAGTACTAGACAGGGGGGTGACACCGGGGAGCCGTTTTTT
TRBJ2-7 | TRBV12-3/TRBV12-4 | TRBD2 | few | CASSSGGRGIFEQYF | TGTGCCAGCAGTTCAGGCGGGAGGGGTATTTTCGAGCAGTACTTC
TRBJ1-6 | TRBV3-1 | NA | many | CASSRDSPLHF | TGTGCCAGCAGCCGCGATTCACCCCTCCACTTT
TRBJ1-1 | TRBV7-8 | NA | many | CASSLQGSTEAFF | TGTGCCAGCAGCTTACAGGGGTCCACTGAAGCTTTCTTT
TRBJ2-7 | TRBV20-1 | TRBD2 | once | CSVLGHSGGACEQCF | TGCAGTGTTCTCGGGCATTCGGGGGGAGCCTGCGAGCAGTGCTTC
TRBJ1-5 | TRBV27 | NA | NA | CASSQGPEAGYQPQHF | TGTGCCAGCAGCCAGGGGCCCGAAGCGGGTTATCAGCCCCAGCATTTT
TRBJ2-7 | TRBV19 | TRBD2 | many | CASSFSGTREQYF | TGTGCCAGTAGTTTCAGCGGGACCCGCGAGCAGTACTTC